This TCR beta chain was sequenced during a study of cytomegalovirus exposure and HLA in healthy donors. Study results and limitations: The authors later linked a missense DCLRE1C variant to TCR beta V- and J-gene trimming.

PCR involved 60 Vbeta and 13 Jbeta primers. Produced via immunoSEQ multiplex PCR; TCRdb's table is partial and in-frame only. The sample lists about 180,000 clones, 85% seen once, with 1% in the top ten. This clone was seen a single time. Its cognate antigen is unknown. The germline gives CDR1 MDHEN, CDR2 SYDVKM. CDR3 length: 15 residues. V trimming: 8 bases; J trimming: 0 bases; junction bases outside the gene matches: 4. The receptor was isolated from a boy under 10 years old in good health and CMV-seronegative. The chain is built from TRBV28 and TRBJ2-3; 11 bases agree with TRBD2. The sequencing input was PBMCs. The CDR3 is CASSPSGGSTDTQYF. For the CDR3, the DNA is TGTGCCAGCTCGCCTAGCGGGGGGAGCACAGATACGCAGTATTTT. The entire variable domain, with the rest obtained from reference TRBV28 and TRBJ2-3, is as follows: DVKVTQSSRYLVKRTGEKVFLECVQDMDHENMFWYRQDPGLGLRLIYFSYDVKMKEKGDIPEGYSVSREKKERFSLILESASTNQTSMYLCASSPSGGSTDTQYFGPGTRLTVL.